This T cell receptor beta chain was retrieved from a study of T cells in Graves' hyperthyroidism and ophthalmopathy. Turning to the study itself: Peripheral blood was obtained at initial diagnosis, preceding any treatment.

Graves' hyperthyroidism is called stable when ophthalmopathy does not progress within 18 months. The authors obtained PBMCs from more than 8 ml of fresh peripheral blood. This clonotype was found many times. V was clipped by 3 bases and J by 6 bases, with 14 bases between them. This CDR3 has 15 residues. Germline V gene sequence: CDR1 MNHNS, CDR2 SASEGT. Template material for amplifying TCR beta CDR3 regions consisted of RNA transcripts. TCR CDR3 regions were first amplified by RT-PCR with HTBI primers. TCRdb itself ran the multiplex PCR reads through MiXCR, one entry per CDR3 protein. The sample lists 300,000 to 400,000 distinct CDR3 sequences, around 14% seen once, with approximately 10% in the top ten.

This receptor was obtained from a woman aged 55-70 years with Graves' hyperthyroidism. The chain is built from TRBV6-1 and TRBJ2-2; tentatively, D is TRBD1 or TRBD2 (5 bases each). The sequencing input was blood. CDR3 protein: CASSDPGRGAGELFF. CDR3 bases: TGTGCCAGCAGTGATCCGGGACGGGGAGCCGGGGAGCTGTTTTTT.